Listed here are 15 T cell receptor beta chains from one sample, sequenced in a study of T cell responses to AZD1222 COVID-19 vaccine. The method was immunoSEQ multiplex PCR; TCRdb's version includes in-frame clones alone and lacks a portion of them. This table has more than 150,000 clones, 85% to 95% appearing once. Sequences were derived from peripheral blood, sampled on day 0 of AZD1222 vaccination. The receptors come from an adult in good health.

The CDR3 loop is CASSQEVLRTGDSPLHF. For the CDR3, the DNA is TGCGCCAGCAGCCAAGAGGTGTTACGGACAGGGGATTCACCCCTCCACTTT. V is TRBV4-1 and J is TRBJ1-6, with TRBD1 matching 9 bases. V was pared by 0 bases and J by 8 bases, with 8 bases of the junction left unmatched. Germline V gene data show CDR1 as MGHRA and CDR2 as YSYEKL. The CDR3 totals 17 residues.

V and J are TRBV4-3 and TRBJ1-1; tentative D call: TRBD1 (6 bases). With 1 base removed from V and 5 bases from J, the gap between germline ends came to 17 bases. The CDR3 is 16 residues long. The germline gives CDR1 LGHNA, CDR2 YSLEER. The CDR3 region has the DNA TGCGCCAGCAGCCAAGGGGGGCAGGGGATGTTGACTGAAGCTTTCTTT. This sequence encodes CASSQGGQGMLTEAFF.

The chain carries TRBV7-6 and TRBJ2-7, with D unclear. The V end lost 5 bases, the J end lost 0 bases, and 11 bases lay between the germline ends. CDR1 and CDR2 from the germline V gene are SGHVS and FNYEAQ. The length of the CDR3 is 14 residues. The CDR3 region is CASSPISLSYEQYF. In DNA form, the CDR3 reads TGTGCCAGCAGCCCCATTAGCCTCTCCTACGAGCAGTACTTC.

The V and J genes are TRBV4-3 and TRBJ2-2, with 7 bases identical to TRBD1. Trimming removed 6 bases from V and 6 bases from J; junction bases left unmatched: 10. Germline assignment: CDR1 LGHNA and CDR2 YSLEER. The CDR3 loop spans 15 amino acids. CDR3 residues: CASRVDRASSGELFF. Here the CDR3 DNA reads TGCGCCAGCAGGGTTGACAGGGCGAGCTCCGGGGAGCTGTTTTTT.

V usage is TRBV3-1 (or the pseudogene TRBV3-2) and J usage is TRBJ1-1, with D unresolved. Trimming removed 1 base at V and 0 bases at J, with 9 bases between. This CDR3 region has 15 residues. In germline, CDR1 is LGHDT, CDR2 YNNKEL (reference sequence). In DNA, the CDR3 is TGTGCCAGCAGCCAAGCGGAGAGGATGAACACTGAAGCTTTCTTT. It codes for CASSQAERMNTEAFF.

J is TRBJ2-7 and V is TRBV6-4; TRBD2 aligns across 7 bases. Trimming cost V 7 bases and J 0 bases; bases outside gene matches: 15. The CDR3 loop spans 17 amino acids. Germline CDR1 and CDR2: MRHNA and SNTAGT. The CDR3, as DNA: TGTGCCAGCATTAGGCGGGAGACCCCCACCTTCTCCTACGAGCAGTACTTC. Protein product: CASIRRETPTFSYEQYF.

This chain joins TRBV7-9 and TRBJ1-2; the match to TRBD1 covers 11 bases. The CDR3 length is 15 residues. Germline V gene sequence: CDR1 SEHNR, CDR2 FQNEAQ (reference sequence). Trimming cost V 3 bases and J 5 bases; bases outside gene matches: 5. The CDR3 region has the DNA TGTGCCAGCAGCTTCTCCGGGACAGGGGGTTATGGCTACACCTTC. It codes for CASSFSGTGGYGYTF.

The rearrangement joins TRBV28 to TRBJ1-2; 8 nucleotides align to TRBD1. V lost 2 bases to trimming and J lost 4 bases; unmatched junction nucleotides: 6. The CDR3 spans 15 residues. CDR1 is MDHEN and CDR2 is SYDVKM in the germline V gene. CDR3 DNA sequence: TGTGCCAGCAGTTTACAGGGGGCCCTTATCTATGGCTACACCTTC. It codes for CASSLQGALIYGYTF.

The CDR3 protein is CSVRDRASNEKLFF. In nucleotides, the CDR3 is TGCAGCGTTCGGGACAGGGCTTCTAATGAAAAACTGTTTTTT. The chain joins TRBV29-1 to TRBJ1-4; TRBD1 matches at 9 bases. Trimming removed 5 bases from V and 3 bases from J; junction bases left unmatched: 4. There are 14 residues in the CDR3. Germline V lookup: CDR1 SQVTM, CDR2 ANQGSEA.

The rearrangement uses TRBV2 and TRBJ1-5; 9 bases align to TRBD1. The junction had 8 bases not matched to a gene; V was cut back by 2 bases and J by 3 bases. The germline V gene has CDR1 SNHLY and CDR2 FYNNEI. CDR3 length equals 17 residues. The CDR3 sequence: CASSESGTGRNNQPQHF. The CDR3 DNA reads as TGTGCCAGCAGTGAATCAGGGACAGGGAGGAACAATCAGCCCCAGCATTTT. Drawing the rest from reference TRBV2 and TRBJ1-5, the complete variable domain is EPEVTQTPSHQVTQMGQEVILRCVPISNHLYFYWYRQILGQKVEFLVSFYNNEISEKSEIFDDQFSVERPDGSNFTLKIRSTKLEDSAMYFCASSESGTGRNNQPQHFGDGTRLSIL.

V usage is TRBV6-1 and J usage is TRBJ1-1; 7 nucleotides align to TRBD1. V lost 7 bases and J lost 3; bases outside the gene matches: 11. CDR3 length equals 15 residues. Looked up from germline, CDR1 is MNHNS and CDR2 is SASEGT. This CDR3 is CASNTYPGGDTEAFF. The CDR3 region has the DNA TGTGCCAGCAACACGTACCCAGGGGGGGACACTGAAGCTTTCTTT.

J is TRBJ2-5 and V is TRBV15, with D possibly being TRBD1 (5 bases). V gave up 1 base and J gave up 0 bases, with 12 bases separating them. Germline loops: CDR1 LNHNV, CDR2 YYDKDF (reference sequence). The CDR3 loop spans 16 amino acids. CDR3 protein: CATSRGQIQDQETQYF. The CDR3, as DNA: TGTGCCACCAGCAGAGGACAGATCCAAGACCAAGAGACCCAGTACTTC.

Of note for this clone: Within the sample, other DNA sequences also encode this same CDR3. This chain connects TRBV18 to TRBJ1-1; TRBD1 matches 8 bases. The CDR3 length is 14 residues. Germline V gene lookup returns CDR1 KGHSH and CDR2 LQKENI. The V and J ends lost 6 bases and 1 base, in that order; junction bases with no gene match: 4. The CDR3 bases are TGTGCCAGCTCCCCCGGGACAGGGAACACTGAAGCTTTCTTT. It encodes CASSPGTGNTEAFF. Using reference TRBV18 and TRBJ1-1 for the parts outside the CDR3, the full variable domain is NAGVMQNPRHLVRRRGQEARLRCSPMKGHSHVYWYRQLPEEGLKFMVYLQKENIIDESGMPKERFSAEFPKEGPSILRIQQVVRGDSAAYFCASSPGTGNTEAFFGQGTRLTVV.

This chain connects TRBV7-2 to TRBJ1-2, with D tentatively TRBD1 (6 bases). This CDR3 comprises 13 residues. In germline, CDR1 is SGHTA, CDR2 FQGNSA. V shed 4 bases and J shed 4 bases, with 10 bases lying between them. CDR3 in amino acids: CASSSGGGYGYTF. The DNA of the CDR3 is TGTGCCAGCAGCTCAGGAGGGGGCTATGGCTACACCTTC.

The CDR3 DNA sequence: TGTGCCAGCCGAGGGGCAGGGGGAAGCTCTGGGGCCAACGTCCTGACTTTC. Protein: CASRGAGGSSGANVLTF. The genes are TRBV18 and TRBJ2-6; 7 bases agree with TRBD1. Germline loops: CDR1 KGHSH, CDR2 LQKENI. The CDR3 is made up of 17 amino acids. V was clipped by 8 bases and J by 0 bases; unmatched bases: 10.